This T cell receptor (beta chain) emerged from a study of OX40 agonist ivuxolimab in advanced cancers. Background for the entire study: Ivuxolimab was a fully human IgG2 agonistic monoclonal antibody targeting the costimulatory receptor OX40 (CD134). Intravenous ivuxolimab was administered to patients every 2 weeks at six dose levels: 0.01, 0.1, 0.3, 1.5, 3 and 10 mg/kg. Of the roughly 54 patients in dose escalation, about 20 had hepatocellular carcinoma, some 15 had melanoma, 9 had renal cell carcinoma and 9 had head and neck cancer. A male proportion of 70% to 90% and a mean age of 60 years, ranging from about 20 to 80, were recorded for the dose-escalation cohort. Prior anti-PD-1, anti-PD-L1 or anti-CTLA-4 therapy was permitted, and checkpoint inhibitors had been received by around 40% of dose-escalation patients. Partial responses were achieved by three dose-escalation patients, of whom one had hepatocellular carcinoma and two had cutaneous melanoma. Peripheral TCRbeta sequencing was intended to test whether TCR sequence diversity was altered and clonal T-cell expansion was caused by ivuxolimab. The paper reports the monotherapy dose-escalation portion (N of about 54 patients) of the phase I ivuxolimab trial. General findings and caveats noted by the study authors: Which antigens the clonally expanded peripheral T cells were specific for was not determined. Partial responders in the 0.1-3.0 mg/kg groups had among the lowest normalized peripheral clonal expansion, especially among CD8+ T cells. Low levels of normalized T-cell clonal expansion were also seen in some patients who did not respond. After ivuxolimab, expanded clones were on average more numerous among CD8+ T cells than among CD4+ T cells. At doses of 0.1 to 3.0 mg/kg, clonal expansion of both CD4+ and CD8+ T cells in blood was seen between baseline and week 6.

Details on this clone: The clone's antigen remains unknown. No clone much larger than this one lies a single base away; base qualities are absent.

The CDR3, from cysteine to phenylalanine, totals 15 residues. Here the CDR3 DNA is all that survives: 45 bases in frame from base 1. The germline V end is reduced by 2 bases and the J end by 4 bases; junction bases left unmatched: 4. CDR1 and CDR2 are drawn from the germline V gene: MGHDK, SYGVNS. The trial excluded patients who had a history of autoimmune disease or were on systemic immunosuppression. Peripheral blood for TCR sequencing was collected from all dose cohorts at baseline, on cycle 4 day 1, and on cycle 7 day 1. The samples were taken from a phase I, first-in-human, multicenter, open-label dose-escalation trial of ivuxolimab. Adults with locally advanced or metastatic head and neck squamous cell, hepatocellular, melanoma or renal cell carcinoma were enrolled in the trial. Before TCR sequencing, CD4+ T cells and CD8+ T cells from peripheral blood were sorted into separate populations.

To sequence the TCRbeta CDR3 region, genomic DNA was isolated from the sorted cells. The immunoSEQ Assay was used for sequencing of TCRbeta CDR3 regions. TCRdb limited this immuneACCESS table to in-frame rearrangements with V and J called. A share of clones is missing; checked studies link under half to unresolved V genes, and the rest is unexplained. The sample data list some 60,000 clones, and approximately 80% of these were observed just once. The leading ten clones occupy around 1.9% of the sample. Here the chain combines TRBV25-1 and TRBJ2-1; 8 bases in the middle match TRBD2. The source of this sequence is an adult with an advanced solid tumor such as melanoma, head and neck, liver or kidney cancer. This specimen consisted of CD4+ or CD8+ T cells sorted from blood, obtained in a trial of the OX40 agonist ivuxolimab. DNA sequence: TGTGCCAGCAGTGAAGAGGGCGGGGGGTACAATGAGCAGTTCTTC. This encodes CASSEEGGGYNEQFF. With the rest looked up from the reference TRBV25-1 and TRBJ2-1 genes rather than sequenced, the full variable domain is EADIYQTPRYLVIGTGKKITLECSQTMGHDKMYWYQQDPGMELHLIHYSYGVNSTEKGDLSSESTVSRIRTEHFPLTLESARPSHTSQYLCASSEEGGGYNEQFFGPGTRLTVL.